This TCR beta chain emerged from a study of cytomegalovirus exposure and HLA in healthy donors. The CDR3 spans 15 residues. CDR1 and CDR2 from the germline V gene are LGHNA and YSLEER. With V trimmed by 1 base and J by 5 bases, 5 bases remained unmatched. PCR amplification relied on 60 Vbeta primers (plus 13 Jbeta primers). Here immunoSEQ multiplex PCR was the method, and the copy in TCRdb shows in-frame clones only, minus some. Found here are around 140,000 clones, approximately 81% of them singletons; the top ten hold roughly 7%. The specimen sequenced was PBMCs. V usage is TRBV4-3 and J usage is TRBJ2-1; 7 positions agree with TRBD1. The receptor's source is a male donor in good health and CMV-seronegative. CDR3 in DNA: TGCGCCAGCAGCCAAGGGTGGACAGGCAACAATGAGCAGTTCTTC. It encodes CASSQGWTGNNEQFF.